These T cell receptor beta chains were read from a single sample in a study of human T cells and chemical hapten exposure. TCRdb independently ran MiXCR on the 5' RACE reads; one entry per CDR3 protein. The table records 65,000 to 90,000 distinct CDR3 sequences, roughly 15% of them present only once. The receptor set was obtained from a female donor in good health. Each CDR3 is given with its conserved first and last residue. The D gene is left open where the match is weak. Rows give clone size only sometimes, using once, few, many, or a class for an expanded clone.

d_gene,abundance,j_gene,v_gene,CDR3aa,CDR3nt
-,many,TRBJ2-7,TRBV28,CASSLKASEQYF,TGTGCCAGCAGTTTAAAGGCAAGCGAGCAGTACTTC
-,-,TRBJ2-5,TRBV20-1,CSARDSRFETQYF,TGCAGTGCTAGAGATTCTAGGTTTGAGACCCAGTACTTC
TRBD2,-,TRBJ2-1,TRBV7-2,CASSSYQRGDSYNEQFF,TGTGCCAGCAGCTCCTATCAACGGGGGGATTCCTACAATGAGCAGTTCTTC
TRBD1,few,TRBJ1-1,TRBV29-1,CSVGWRGTGTPEAFF,TGCAGCGTTGGATGGAGAGGGACAGGGACCCCTGAAGCTTTCTTT
-,few,TRBJ1-4,TRBV7-2,CASSLLVANEKLFF,TGTGCCAGCAGCTTACTAGTGGCTAATGAAAAACTGTTTTTT
-,few,TRBJ1-4,TRBV28,CASRINEKLFF,TGTGCCAGCAGGATTAATGAAAAACTGTTTTTT
TRBD2,-,TRBJ2-3,TRBV12-3/TRBV12-4,CASRVAGRADTQYF,TGTGCCAGCAGAGTAGCGGGAAGGGCAGATACGCAGTATTTT
-,few,TRBJ2-7,TRBV5-1,CASSLDRPSYEQYF,TGCGCCAGCAGCTTGGACAGGCCCTCCTACGAGCAGTACTTC
-,-,TRBJ2-1,TRBV20-1,CSASPNNEQFF,TGCAGTGCTAGCCCTAATAATGAGCAGTTCTTC
-,few,TRBJ2-1,TRBV6-5,CASSYDRSSYNEQFF,TGTGCCAGCAGTTACGACAGGAGCTCCTACAATGAGCAGTTCTTC
-,-,TRBJ1-1,TRBV3-1,CASSQAEGTEAFF,TGTGCCAGCAGCCAAGCTGAGGGGACTGAAGCTTTCTTT
-,-,TRBJ2-7,TRBV28,CASSLSWDQYEQYF,TGTGCCAGCAGTTTAAGCTGGGACCAATACGAGCAGTACTTC
TRBD1,few,TRBJ1-5,TRBV2,CASREQGSNQPQHF,TGTGCCAGCAGGGAACAGGGGAGCAATCAGCCCCAGCATTTT
-,few,TRBJ1-3,TRBV7-2,CASSPSAGLSGNTIYF,TGTGCCAGCAGCCCTTCCGCGGGACTCTCTGGAAACACCATATATTTT
-,few,TRBJ1-1,TRBV20-1,CSARGGGDAFF,TGCAGTGCTAGGGGGGGAGGTGACGCTTTCTTT
-,many,TRBJ1-1,TRBV6-5,CASSYSTAHLNTEAFF,TGTGCCAGCAGTTACTCTACGGCACACCTGAACACTGAAGCTTTCTTT
TRBD2,-,TRBJ2-3,TRBV20-1,CSASSPVAGVDTQYF,TGCAGTGCTAGCTCCCCGGTAGCGGGAGTTGATACGCAGTATTTT
TRBD1,once,TRBJ2-3,TRBV14,CASSQGRGDTQYF,TGTGCCAGCAGCCAAGGCAGGGGGGATACGCAGTATTTT
-,-,TRBJ1-1,TRBV6-2/TRBV6-3,CASSYVPGPSGRGTEAFF,TGTGCCAGCAGTTACGTACCCGGACCCAGTGGTCGAGGAACTGAAGCTTTCTTT
-,-,TRBJ2-2,TRBV6-6,CASSQWDTGELFF,TGTGCCAGCAGTCAGTGGGACACCGGGGAGCTGTTTTTT
TRBD1,few,TRBJ2-3,TRBV28,CASKRQGAVDTQYF,TGTGCCAGCAAGAGACAGGGGGCAGTTGATACGCAGTATTTT
TRBD2,-,TRBJ2-3,TRBV7-2,CASSRSLSGGGTDTQYF,TGTGCCAGCAGCAGGTCCCTAAGCGGGGGGGGCACAGATACGCAGTATTTT
-,-,TRBJ1-2,TRBV12-3/TRBV12-4,CASSLEGGTNYGYTF,TGTGCCAGCAGTTTAGAGGGTGGAACTAACTATGGCTACACCTTC
-,few,TRBJ2-2,TRBV7-2,CASSLTRPGHTGELFF,TGTGCCAGCAGCCTTACGCGCCCGGGGCACACCGGGGAGCTGTTTTTT
-,few,TRBJ2-3,TRBV20-1,CSALDGTTDTQYF,TGCAGTGCTTTGGACGGGACAACAGATACGCAGTATTTT
TRBD2,few,TRBJ2-1,TRBV3-1,CASSPVTGRGYNEQFF,TGTGCCAGCAGCCCGGTGACTGGGCGGGGGTACAATGAGCAGTTCTTC
TRBD1,many,TRBJ1-4,TRBV6-1,CASSLVRGLDEKLFF,TGTGCCAGCAGCCTTGTCAGGGGGCTGGACGAAAAACTGTTTTTT
-,few,TRBJ2-3,TRBV7-9,CASTGGLGTDTQYF,TGTGCCAGCACGGGGGGCCTCGGGACAGATACGCAGTATTTT
-,-,TRBJ1-1,TRBV7-9,CASSLAGQGMATEAFF,TGTGCCAGCAGCTTAGCTGGGCAGGGGATGGCCACTGAAGCTTTCTTT
-,-,TRBJ1-2,TRBV14,CASRQDTRYGYTF,TGTGCCAGCAGACAAGATACCCGATATGGCTACACCTTC
TRBD1,many,TRBJ1-2,TRBV12-3/TRBV12-4,CASSFDRGANYGYTF,TGTGCCAGCAGTTTCGACAGGGGGGCTAACTATGGCTACACCTTC
-,few,TRBJ2-3,TRBV11-2,CASSLDRMGGTQYF,TGTGCCAGCAGCTTAGATAGGATGGGAGGTACGCAGTATTTT
-,many,TRBJ2-1,TRBV20-1,CSATPGLGGDEQFF,TGCAGTGCTACACCGGGACTAGGGGGCGATGAGCAGTTCTTC
-,-,TRBJ1-4,TRBV7-8,CASSLEQGDEKLFF,TGTGCCAGCAGCTTAGAACAGGGTGATGAAAAACTGTTTTTT
-,few,TRBJ2-1,TRBV2,CASSEEGTSYNEQFF,TGTGCCAGCAGTGAAGAGGGAACCTCCTACAATGAGCAGTTCTTC
-,-,TRBJ2-2,TRBV7-9,CASSLAQRTGELFF,TGTGCCAGCAGCTTAGCCCAGCGGACCGGGGAGCTGTTTTTT
-,medium-sized,TRBJ2-2,TRBV5-6,CASSALREGELFF,TGTGCCAGCAGCGCCTTGAGAGAAGGGGAGCTGTTTTTT